The rows below give T cell receptor beta chains drawn from one sample of a study of CD8 T cells in Susac syndrome. TCRdb re-called the immunoSEQ multiplex PCR reads with MiXCR, one entry per CDR3 protein. The sample has around 200,000 distinct CDR3 sequences, about 95% seen once. The sequenced material came from CD4+ T cells from PBMCs. The receptor set was obtained from a human donor with multiple sclerosis. CDR3s include the opening cysteine and the closing phenylalanine or tryptophan. Fields, in order: V gene, J gene, D gene, clone size, CDR3 DNA, CDR3 protein. The D gene is left open where the match is weak. Only part of the rows carry a size: once, few, many, or a class if the clone is expanded.

V: TRBV20-1
J: TRBJ2-7
D: .
size: once
DNA: TGCAGTGCGGTTAGGGCCCCGGCCTACGAGCAGTACTTC
CDR3: CSAVRAPAYEQYF

V: TRBV24-1
J: TRBJ2-1
D: TRBD1
size: .
DNA: TGTGCCACCAGTGGGGCAGGGGGAAATGAGCAGTTCTTC
CDR3: CATSGAGGNEQFF

V: TRBV6-1
J: TRBJ1-6
D: .
size: .
DNA: TGTGCCAGCAGTGGTGGGACGGATAATAATTCACCCCTCCACTTT
CDR3: CASSGGTDNNSPLHF

V: TRBV3-1
J: TRBJ1-2
D: TRBD1
size: .
DNA: TGTGCCAGCAGTCAGGGGGGTGGCTACACCTTC
CDR3: CASSQGGGYTF

V: TRBV5-1
J: TRBJ2-3
D: .
size: .
DNA: TGCGCCAGCAGCCGGACGGACCCCACAGATACGCAGTATTTT
CDR3: CASSRTDPTDTQYF

V: TRBV19
J: TRBJ2-3
D: .
size: .
DNA: TGTGCCAGTAGTATGGGCTGGGGGGATACGCAGTATTTT
CDR3: CASSMGWGDTQYF

V: TRBV5-4
J: TRBJ2-5
D: .
size: .
DNA: TGTGCCAGCAGCTTGTCCTTGACAGCCCGGGAGACCCAGTACTTC
CDR3: CASSLSLTARETQYF

V: TRBV3-1
J: TRBJ1-2
D: .
size: .
DNA: TGTGCCAGCAGAAGCGGTAACTATGGCTACACCTTC
CDR3: CASRSGNYGYTF

V: TRBV27
J: TRBJ1-1
D: TRBD1
size: once
DNA: TGTGCCAGCAGCACGAATCAGGGGGCGCGGAGGTCTGAAGCTTTCTTT
CDR3: CASSTNQGARRSEAFF

V: TRBV20-1
J: TRBJ2-3
D: TRBD2
size: .
DNA: TGCAGTGCTAGAGAAGCGGGGGGGACCGGCGATACGCAGTATTTT
CDR3: CSAREAGGTGDTQYF

V: TRBV6-1
J: TRBJ1-5
D: .
size: .
DNA: TGTGCCAGCAGTGAGTGGAGCAATCAGCCCCAGCATTTT
CDR3: CASSEWSNQPQHF

V: TRBV6-5
J: TRBJ1-6
D: .
size: .
DNA: TGTGCCAGCAGAAGGGGCGATAATTCACCCCTCCACTTT
CDR3: CASRRGDNSPLHF

V: TRBV20-1
J: TRBJ1-1
D: TRBD1
size: .
DNA: TGCAGTGTTCCGGACAGGACAGCGAACACTGAAGCTTTCTTT
CDR3: CSVPDRTANTEAFF

V: TRBV29-1
J: TRBJ2-1
D: .
size: .
DNA: TGCAGCTCCTCGGGGGTTGGTTTCTCCTACAATGAGCAGTTCTTC
CDR3: CSSSGVGFSYNEQFF

V: TRBV14
J: TRBJ1-6
D: .
size: .
DNA: TGTGCCAGCAGCCAAGATGTTGCACCCCTCCACTTT
CDR3: CASSQDVAPLHF

V: TRBV5-1
J: TRBJ2-7
D: TRBD1
size: .
DNA: TGCGCCAGCAACCAATACTCCGGGACAGGTGGGCACGAGCAGTACTTC
CDR3: CASNQYSGTGGHEQYF

V: TRBV19
J: TRBJ2-3
D: TRBD2
size: .
DNA: TGTGCCAGTCGACGGGGTGCTAGCGGGGGACACACAGATACGCAGTATTTT
CDR3: CASRRGASGGHTDTQYF

V: TRBV14
J: TRBJ1-1
D: .
size: .
DNA: TGTGCCAGCAGCCGTACCCAGGAGCTGAACACTGAAGCTTTCTTT
CDR3: CASSRTQELNTEAFF

V: TRBV30
J: TRBJ2-2
D: .
size: .
DNA: TGTGCCTGGACAGAGGTTAACACCGGGGAGCTGTTTTTT
CDR3: CAWTEVNTGELFF

V: TRBV3-1
J: TRBJ2-1
D: TRBD1
size: .
DNA: TGTGCCAGCAGCCAAGATCACGAGGGGGCGGGTGAGCAGTTCTTC
CDR3: CASSQDHEGAGEQFF

V: TRBV20-1
J: TRBJ2-5
D: TRBD1
size: .
DNA: TGCAGTGCCCCACCAGGGGGCGAAATTAGAGAGACCCAGTACTTC
CDR3: CSAPPGGEIRETQYF

V: TRBV12-3/TRBV12-4
J: TRBJ2-3
D: .
size: few
DNA: TGTGCCAGCAGTTTACAGACAGATACGCAGTATTTT
CDR3: CASSLQTDTQYF

V: TRBV20-1
J: TRBJ2-1
D: TRBD2
size: .
DNA: TGCAGTGCTTTGACTAGCGGTAGCTCCTACAATGAGCAGTTCTTC
CDR3: CSALTSGSSYNEQFF

V: TRBV29-1
J: TRBJ1-1
D: .
size: .
DNA: TGCAGTAGTGGGCAGGTGAACACTGAAGCTTTCTTT
CDR3: CSSGQVNTEAFF

V: TRBV23-1
J: TRBJ1-1
D: TRBD1
size: .
DNA: TGCGCCAGCAGTCAATCGATCTGGGACAGGCGGAGGAACACTGAAGCTTTCTTT
CDR3: CASSQSIWDRRRNTEAFF

V: TRBV20-1
J: TRBJ1-2
D: .
size: .
DNA: TGCAGTGCTCCAACCAGGGGTAGTGGCGGCTACACCTTC
CDR3: CSAPTRGSGGYTF

V: TRBV5-4
J: TRBJ2-3
D: TRBD1
size: .
DNA: TGTGCCAGCAGCTTGGCGAATTCAGGGGGAGGCACAGATACGCAGTATTTT
CDR3: CASSLANSGGGTDTQYF

V: TRBV6-1
J: TRBJ2-7
D: .
size: .
DNA: TGTGCCAGCAGTGAAGGTTCTGAGAGCTCCTACGAGCAGTACTTC
CDR3: CASSEGSESSYEQYF

V: TRBV30
J: TRBJ2-1
D: .
size: .
DNA: TGTGCCTGGAGTCCGAGTGCGTCCGAGCAGTTCTTC
CDR3: CAWSPSASEQFF

V: TRBV6-6
J: TRBJ1-5
D: TRBD1
size: .
DNA: TGTGCCAGCAGCCCTCGGGACAGGTTTGGTCAGCCCCAGCATTTT
CDR3: CASSPRDRFGQPQHF

V: TRBV29-1
J: TRBJ1-4
D: .
size: .
DNA: TGCAGCGTTGAGGGGGTTGAAAGGGAAAAACTGTTTTTT
CDR3: CSVEGVEREKLFF

V: TRBV30
J: TRBJ2-3
D: TRBD2
size: .
DNA: TGTGCCTGGGGGACTAGCGGGGGGCTCTTGGGTACGCAGTATTTT
CDR3: CAWGTSGGLLGTQYF

V: TRBV29-1
J: TRBJ2-5
D: .
size: .
DNA: TGCAGCGTTGACGGCAGTCTGTGGGAGACCCAGTACTTC
CDR3: CSVDGSLWETQYF

V: TRBV7-2
J: TRBJ1-5
D: .
size: .
DNA: TGTGCCAGCAGCTTAGCGAGGCAGGGAAGTCAGCCCCAGCATTTT
CDR3: CASSLARQGSQPQHF

V: TRBV27
J: TRBJ1-6
D: .
size: once
DNA: TGTGCCAGCCGAAGGACAGTAAATTCACCCCTCCACTTT
CDR3: CASRRTVNSPLHF

V: TRBV6-1
J: TRBJ2-5
D: TRBD2
size: .
DNA: TGTGCCAGCAGTGTGGGACTAGGGGAGACCCAGTACTTC
CDR3: CASSVGLGETQYF

V: TRBV7-9
J: TRBJ1-1
D: TRBD1
size: .
DNA: TGTGCCAGCAGCCTGGGACAGACATACACTGAAGCTTTCTTT
CDR3: CASSLGQTYTEAFF

V: TRBV13
J: TRBJ1-4
D: .
size: once
DNA: TGTGCCAGCAGCCTTCTTGGGGAAAATGAAAAACTGTTTTTT
CDR3: CASSLLGENEKLFF

V: TRBV29-1
J: TRBJ1-2
D: TRBD1
size: .
DNA: TGCAGCGTGGACGGACAGGGGACATCCTACACCTTC
CDR3: CSVDGQGTSYTF

V: TRBV20-1
J: TRBJ1-2
D: .
size: .
DNA: TGCAGTGCTAGAGACTACAGTGAGAACTATGGCTACACCTTC
CDR3: CSARDYSENYGYTF

V: TRBV4-2
J: TRBJ2-3
D: .
size: .
DNA: TGTGCCAGCAGCCTACGAGAAGGGTATAGCAGCACAGATACGCAGTATTTT
CDR3: CASSLREGYSSTDTQYF

V: TRBV7-2
J: TRBJ2-6
D: .
size: few
DNA: TGTGCCAGCAGCGCTCAGGGCTCTGGGGCCAACGTCCTGACTTTC
CDR3: CASSAQGSGANVLTF

V: TRBV20-1
J: TRBJ2-3
D: TRBD1
size: .
DNA: TGCAGTGCCACGCTCCGGGACAGGGGGGCAGATACGCAGTATTTT
CDR3: CSATLRDRGADTQYF

V: TRBV20-1
J: TRBJ2-5
D: .
size: .
DNA: TGCAGTGCTCTAACGCGTAGCCGGGAGACCCAGTACTTC
CDR3: CSALTRSRETQYF

V: TRBV30
J: TRBJ2-1
D: .
size: .
DNA: TGTGCCTGGAGGAAGGACTCACGGGAGCAGTTCTTC
CDR3: CAWRKDSREQFF

V: TRBV20-1
J: TRBJ1-2
D: .
size: once
DNA: TGCAGTGCTAGTCTCCGGACTAACTATGGCTACACCTTC
CDR3: CSASLRTNYGYTF